This TCR beta chain was sequenced in a study of T cell repertoires in cytomegalovirus infection. Overall study context: CMV infection and matching HLA type were both indicated by public TCR beta signatures. Regarding the study as a whole: Carriers of CMV and the relevant HLA type were discriminated by public TCR beta frequency. CMV-specific HLA-C-restricted TCR beta clonotypes dominated the ex vivo response.

One entry per CDR3 protein results from TCRdb running MiXCR on the reads. The table records approximately 500,000 distinct CDR3 sequences, approximately 15% of them present only once. Trimming removed 1 base at V and 4 bases at J, with 6 bases between. CDR1 and CDR2 (germline): LGHDT, YNNKEL (reference sequence). The CDR3 contains 13 residues. This clonotype has just a few counts. No antigen is known for it. Material: CD8+ T cells from PBMCs. The rearrangement uses TRBV3-1 and TRBJ2-3; D gene unclear. The source is a human donor in good health (CMV status not recorded). Some clones in this sample may be carry-over from other donors' samples. The DNA for the CDR3 is TGTGCCAGCAGCCAAGGAGCGCCAGATACGCAGTATTTT. It specifies CASSQGAPDTQYF.